The clone carrying this TCR beta chain was seen at least ten times. Authors of the study amplified TCR beta CDR3 regions from RNA transcripts. The HTBI set primed first-round TCR CDR3 RT-PCR. One entry per CDR3 protein, called by TCRdb with MiXCR from the multiplex PCR reads. The profile shows 380,000 or so distinct CDR3 sequences, about 18% of them singletons. These data are taken from a study of T cells in Graves' hyperthyroidism and ophthalmopathy. The CDR3 contains 13 residues. Germline V gene lookup returns CDR1 SGHDT and CDR2 YYEEEE. Trimming cost V 4 bases and J 3 bases, with 10 bases left between them.

This receptor was obtained from a woman aged 18-30 years with Graves' hyperthyroidism. The sample comprised blood. The rearrangement joins TRBV5-6 to TRBJ2-5; no firm D call. CDR3 sequence (DNA): TGTGCCAGCAGCAAGTATCCGGAAGAGACCCAGTACTTC. It translates to CASSKYPEETQYF.